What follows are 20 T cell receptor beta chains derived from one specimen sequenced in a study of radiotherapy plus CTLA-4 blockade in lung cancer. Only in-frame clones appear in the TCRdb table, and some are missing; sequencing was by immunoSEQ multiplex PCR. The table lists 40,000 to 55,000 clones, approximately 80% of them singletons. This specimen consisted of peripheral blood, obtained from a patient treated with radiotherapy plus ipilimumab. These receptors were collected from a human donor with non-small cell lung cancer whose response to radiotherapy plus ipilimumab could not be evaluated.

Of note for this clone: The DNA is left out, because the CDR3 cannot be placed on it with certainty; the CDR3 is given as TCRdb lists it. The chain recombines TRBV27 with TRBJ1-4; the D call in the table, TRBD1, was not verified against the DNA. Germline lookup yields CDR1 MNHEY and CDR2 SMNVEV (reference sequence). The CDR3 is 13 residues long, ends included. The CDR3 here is CASSWGQGTIMFF.

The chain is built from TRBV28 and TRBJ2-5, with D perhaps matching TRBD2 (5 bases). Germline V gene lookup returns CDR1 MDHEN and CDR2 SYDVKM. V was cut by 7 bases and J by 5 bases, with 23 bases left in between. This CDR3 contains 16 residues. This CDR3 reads CASTRRRQRRVETQYF. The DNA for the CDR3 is TGTGCCAGCACCCGGAGGAGGCAGCGGAGAGTGGAGACCCAGTACTTC. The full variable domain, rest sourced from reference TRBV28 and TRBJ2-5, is DVKVTQSSRYLVKRTGEKVFLECVQDMDHENMFWYRQDPGLGLRLIYFSYDVKMKEKGDIPEGYSVSREKKERFSLILESASTNQTSMYLCASTRRRQRRVETQYFGPGTRLLVL.

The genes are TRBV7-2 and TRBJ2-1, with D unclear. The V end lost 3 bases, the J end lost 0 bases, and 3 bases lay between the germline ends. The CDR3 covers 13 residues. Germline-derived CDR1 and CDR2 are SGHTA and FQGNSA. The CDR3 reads CASSFHSYNEQFF. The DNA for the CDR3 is TGTGCCAGCAGCTTTCACTCCTACAATGAGCAGTTCTTC.

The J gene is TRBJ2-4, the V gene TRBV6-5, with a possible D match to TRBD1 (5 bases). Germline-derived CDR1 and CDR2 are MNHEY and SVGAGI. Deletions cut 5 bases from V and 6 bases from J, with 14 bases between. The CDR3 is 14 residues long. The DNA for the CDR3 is TGTGCCAGCAGTCACCCAGGGTACGGAAACATTCAGTACTTC. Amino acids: CASSHPGYGNIQYF.

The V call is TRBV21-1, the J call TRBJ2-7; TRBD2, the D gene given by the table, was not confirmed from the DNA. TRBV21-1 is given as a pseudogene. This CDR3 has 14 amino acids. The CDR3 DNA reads TGTGCCAGCAACTTAAAGGGGGGGTCCTACGAGCAGTACTTC. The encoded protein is CASNLKGGSYEQYF.

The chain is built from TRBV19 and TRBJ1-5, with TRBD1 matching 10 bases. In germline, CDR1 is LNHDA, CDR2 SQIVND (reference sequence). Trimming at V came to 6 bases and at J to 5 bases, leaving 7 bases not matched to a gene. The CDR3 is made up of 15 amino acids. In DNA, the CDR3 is TGTGCCAGTAGGTCGGGACAGGGGTTTGATCAGCCCCAGCATTTT. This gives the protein CASRSGQGFDQPQHF.

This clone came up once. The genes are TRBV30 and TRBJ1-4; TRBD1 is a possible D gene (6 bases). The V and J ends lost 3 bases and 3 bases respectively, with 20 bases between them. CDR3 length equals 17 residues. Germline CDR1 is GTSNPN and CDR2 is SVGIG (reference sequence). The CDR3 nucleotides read TGTGCCTGGAGCCGTGGGACAAGGGATTCTTCTAATGAAAAACTGTTTTTT. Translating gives CAWSRGTRDSSNEKLFF.

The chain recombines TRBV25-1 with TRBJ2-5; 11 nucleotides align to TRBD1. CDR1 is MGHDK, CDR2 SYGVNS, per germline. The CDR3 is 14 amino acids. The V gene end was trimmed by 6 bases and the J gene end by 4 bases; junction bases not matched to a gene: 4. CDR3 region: CASRRTGGVETQYF. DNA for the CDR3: TGTGCCAGCAGGCGGACAGGGGGCGTAGAGACCCAGTACTTC.

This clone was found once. CDR3 nucleotides: TGTGCCAGCAGCCCGCTGGCGGGGGGGACCGGGGAGCTGTTTTTT. It translates to CASSPLAGGTGELFF. This chain connects TRBV7-2 to TRBJ2-2; 9 bases match TRBD2. From germline, CDR1 is SGHTA and CDR2 FQGNSA. The V and J ends lost 5 bases and 5 bases, in that order; junction bases with no gene match: 6. This CDR3 spans 15 amino acids.

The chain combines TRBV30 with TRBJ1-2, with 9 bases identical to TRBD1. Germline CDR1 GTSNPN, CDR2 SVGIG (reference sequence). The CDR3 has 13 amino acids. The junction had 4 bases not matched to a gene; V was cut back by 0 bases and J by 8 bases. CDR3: CAWSVQGATGYTF. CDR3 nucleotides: TGTGCCTGGAGTGTACAGGGGGCGACGGGCTACACCTTC.

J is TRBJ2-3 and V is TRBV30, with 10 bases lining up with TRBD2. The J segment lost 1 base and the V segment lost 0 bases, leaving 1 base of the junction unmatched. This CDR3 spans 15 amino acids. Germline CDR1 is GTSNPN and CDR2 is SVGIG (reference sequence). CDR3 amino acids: CAWSVTSGGTDTQYF. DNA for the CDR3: TGTGCCTGGAGTGTAACTAGCGGGGGCACAGATACGCAGTATTTT.

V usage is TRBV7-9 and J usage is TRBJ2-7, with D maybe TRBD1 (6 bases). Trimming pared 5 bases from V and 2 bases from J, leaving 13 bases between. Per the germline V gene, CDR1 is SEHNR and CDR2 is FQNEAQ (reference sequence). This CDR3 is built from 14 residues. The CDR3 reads CASSPWTVPYEQYF. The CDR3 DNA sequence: TGTGCCAGCAGCCCCTGGACAGTTCCCTACGAGCAGTACTTC.

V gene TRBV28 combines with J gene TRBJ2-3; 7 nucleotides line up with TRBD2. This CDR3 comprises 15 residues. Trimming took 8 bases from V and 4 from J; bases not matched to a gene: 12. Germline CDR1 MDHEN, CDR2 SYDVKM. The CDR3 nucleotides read TGTGCCAGCTCCCCCCGCGGGAGTCTGGCAGATACGCAGTATTTT. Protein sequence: CASSPRGSLADTQYF.

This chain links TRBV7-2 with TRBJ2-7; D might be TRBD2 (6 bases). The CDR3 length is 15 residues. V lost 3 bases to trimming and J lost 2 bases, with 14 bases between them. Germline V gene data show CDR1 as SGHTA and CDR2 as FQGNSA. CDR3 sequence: CASSLVGGHPYEQYF. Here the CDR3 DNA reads TGTGCCAGCAGCTTGGTGGGGGGTCATCCCTACGAGCAGTACTTC.

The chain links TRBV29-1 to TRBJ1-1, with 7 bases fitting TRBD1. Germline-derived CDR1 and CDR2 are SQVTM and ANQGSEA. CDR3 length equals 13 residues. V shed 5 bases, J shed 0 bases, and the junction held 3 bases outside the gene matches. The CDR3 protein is CSVFTGVNTEAFF. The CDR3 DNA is TGCAGCGTTTTCACAGGGGTGAACACTGAAGCTTTCTTT.

The CDR3 region has the DNA TGTGCCAGCAGCGTAGGGCCCAGGAACTATGGCTACACCTTC. It specifies CASSVGPRNYGYTF. V and J are TRBV9 and TRBJ1-2; D gene uncertain. There are 14 residues in the CDR3. Germline-derived CDR1 and CDR2 are SGDLS and YYNGEE. Trimming left V 0 bases short and J 2 bases short, with 8 bases between.

The chain's CDR3 is CASSRGQGLGYTF. Here the CDR3 DNA reads TGTGCCAGCAGTAGGGGACAGGGCCTTGGCTACACCTTC. The V call is TRBV6-5, the J call TRBJ1-2; 9 bases are a match to TRBD1. V gave up 5 bases and J gave up 7 bases; unmatched junction bases: 5. CDR1 and CDR2 (germline): MNHEY, SVGAGI. The CDR3 has 13 amino acids.

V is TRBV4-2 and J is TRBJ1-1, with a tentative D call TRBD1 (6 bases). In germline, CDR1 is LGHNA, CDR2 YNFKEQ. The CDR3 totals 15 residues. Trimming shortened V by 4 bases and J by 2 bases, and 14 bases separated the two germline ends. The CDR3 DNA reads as TGTGCCAGCAGCCTTCGCGGACAGTTAAACACTGAAGCTTTCTTT. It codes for CASSLRGQLNTEAFF.

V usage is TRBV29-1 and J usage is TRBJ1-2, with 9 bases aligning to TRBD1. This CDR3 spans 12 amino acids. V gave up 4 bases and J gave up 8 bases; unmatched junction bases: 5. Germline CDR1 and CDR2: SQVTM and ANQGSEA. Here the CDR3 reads CSVARTGVGYTF. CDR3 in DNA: TGCAGCGTTGCTCGGACAGGGGTCGGCTACACCTTC.

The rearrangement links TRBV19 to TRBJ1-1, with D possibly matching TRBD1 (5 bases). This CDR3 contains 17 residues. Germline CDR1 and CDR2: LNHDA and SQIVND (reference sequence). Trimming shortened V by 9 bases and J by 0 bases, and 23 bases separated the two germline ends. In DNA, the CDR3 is TGTGCCAGGAGGCTGGGCAGGGAAAGGGACTTGAACACTGAAGCTTTCTTT. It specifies CARRLGRERDLNTEAFF.